The T cell receptor beta chain described here comes from a study of read filtering for tumor transcriptome and immune sequencing (dated by TCRdb to 2019 to 2021). As for the study more broadly: The cohort was composed of roughly 16 male and roughly 13 female patients, with a mean age of roughly 70 years and an age range of roughly 40 to 80. Per sample, about 4.05 to 10.27 million TCR-region mapped reads were obtained with IR-seq, compared with only about 80 to 1,400 with RNA-seq. As a main aim, a read-filtering strategy for immune repertoire data was addressed, with the specific question being whether clonotypes supported by a single read should be removed. By revised international staging, 8 or 9 patients were R-ISS I, fewer than 20 were R-ISS II and roughly 7 were R-ISS III. Using the same bone marrow samples, the study compared TCR repertoires obtained by targeted immune repertoire sequencing with those obtained by bulk whole-transcriptome sequencing. After DNase treatment, whole-transcriptome libraries were prepared using the TruSeq RNA Access Library Prep Kit.

This clonotype was detected only a few times. Its binding antigen is unknown. The sample holds no much larger clone one base away, and base qualities are not on file. Every patient had bone marrow sampled at the time of active disease. Ficoll-Hypaque density gradient centrifugation was used to isolate the bone marrow mononuclear cells. To remove myeloma plasma cells, the cells were labeled with CD138 magnetic microbeads on a MACS separator, and CD138-negative cells were then collected by negative selection. Flow cytometry with CD138 antibodies on an Attune NxT was used to check how pure the isolated cells were. Total RNA was extracted with TRIzol reagent and quantified with a NanoDrop spectrophotometer. For each patient, paired RNA-seq and IR-seq were run on the CD138-negative bone marrow sample from that patient. The Immunoverse kit was used to build TCR libraries from roughly 0.4 ug RNA, with molecular barcoded adaptors covering alpha/delta and beta/gamma chains. TCR library preparation was performed with the same RNA that was used for transcriptome sequencing. Sequencing of TCR libraries was carried out on an Illumina HiSeq 4000 with 2 x 150 cycles. On the study's bioinformatics: MiXCR aligned TCR reads to human V, D, J and C references and assembled the aligned reads into CDR3 clonotypes, with quality filtering and error correction included. The tcR package in R was used for analysis of clonotype counts and gene usage diversity. For inspection of raw mapping reads, RNA-seq reads were mapped by STAR aligner version 2.5.3a onto GRCh37 of the human genome. To test how sequencing depth affected the clonotypes detected, IR-seq fastq files were randomly downsampled with Seqtk 1.3. The public reads were run again by TCRdb, first through fastp at Q25 and then through MiXCR, and only productive beta chains were kept. Identical CDR3 proteins give one entry, which carries the most common genes and DNA. The V and J calls were determined by TCRdb, not by the authors. The sample records tens of thousands of distinct CDR3 sequences, about an eighth of which are singletons. Of the sample, over 35% falls within the top ten clones.

V is pruned by 3 bases and J by 5 bases, leaving 15 bases of the junction without a gene match. CDR1 and CDR2, looked up from the germline V gene (reference sequence), are DFQATT and SNEGSKA. Spanning cysteine to phenylalanine, the CDR3 consists of 16 amino acids. The kept DNA is CDR3 alone, 48 bases in frame from the first base. Results and caveats for the whole study, not just this receptor: Single-read clonotypes made up about 81.9% of clonotypes but roughly 3.2% of total reads in IR-seq, and less than 75% of clonotypes and around 45% of reads in RNA-seq. The sorted CD138-negative fraction was composed of a mixed bone marrow immune population rather than of purified T cells. The correlation between IR-seq and RNA-seq shared clonotype proportions was increased by removal of single-read clonotypes. Compared with RNA-seq, IR-seq captured clonotypes at much greater depth and more reliably, and a smaller IR-seq throughput was enough to identify most of the shared clonotypes.

The TCR sequence derives from a donor aged 40 or over with multiple myeloma. The chain links TRBV20-1 with TRBJ2-5, with TRBD1 matching 7 junction bases. The sample was a population of CD138-negative cells sorted from bone marrow. Taken with the paper, the label for cell subset or site translates to: bone marrow mononuclear cells depleted of CD138+ plasma/myeloma cells by negative magnetic selection. The DNA reads TGCAGTGCTAGTCTCCCCCCGGTAGGGGGCGATGAGACCCAGTACTTC. Translated, this gives CSASLPPVGGDETQYF.